This note documents a single TCR beta chain sequence. The antigen is not known. This table comes from immunoSEQ multiplex PCR, and its TCRdb copy is limited to in-frame clones, with some not included. Of over 2 million clones listed, approximately 94% were seen once; the top ten hold 0.9% to 1.4%. The entry originates in a study of shared clonotypes between healthy human individuals. General study findings and limits: Memory subsets had estimated richness that was generally smaller than that of naive subsets. For naive CD4 cells, roughly 5% of clonotypes were shared across a handful of donors.

CD8 cells classed as naive were CD45RO-negative and positively selected for CCR7, excluding terminally differentiated effector memory CD45RA+ cells. Each donor was a Caucasian adult residing in Nashville, Tennessee. The sample taken for sequencing was naive CD8+ T cells sorted from blood. The sequence was obtained from a man younger than 35 in good health.

CDR3 sequence: CASSSLTGLETQYF. DNA for the CDR3: TGTGCCAGCAGCTCACTTACAGGGTTGGAGACCCAGTACTTC. This chain connects TRBV5-4 to TRBJ2-5, with a tentative D call TRBD1 (6 bases). V dropped 3 bases and J dropped 5 bases, with 14 bases sitting between them. This CDR3 comprises 14 residues. Germline V gene sequence: CDR1 SGHNT, CDR2 YYREEE (reference sequence). Combining the CDR3 with reference TRBV5-4 and TRBJ2-5 gives the whole variable domain ETGVTQSPTHLIKTRGQQVTLRCSSQSGHNTVSWYQQALGQGPQFIFQYYREEENGRGNFPPRFSGLQFPNYSSELNVNALELDDSALYLCASSSLTGLETQYFGPGTRLLVL.